What follows describes a single TCR beta chain. Its target is unknown. The V gene lost 0 bases and the J gene lost 5 bases, with 11 bases spanning the gap. This CDR3 is built from 14 residues. Germline V lookup: CDR1 SGHNT, CDR2 YENEEA. The record originates from a study of cytomegalovirus exposure and HLA in healthy donors. Study information: The approximately 610 first-cohort repertoires shared a platform with the approximately 110 validation repertoires, as reported in a later analysis.

Clones were sequenced by immunoSEQ multiplex PCR, and TCRdb holds only the in-frame ones, with some missing. The sample lists about 140,000 clones; roughly 92% were seen once. Findings and caveats of the study: High specificity and sensitivity for cytomegalovirus status were reported for the classifier. Altogether, 150 or so TCR beta chains were recorded as cytomegalovirus-associated. Three CMV-associated chains were confirmed in vitro to be specific for CMV antigens.

This sequence was found in a man between 18 and 29 years old in good health and CMV-seronegative. V usage is TRBV11-3 and J usage is TRBJ2-7; perhaps TRBD1 as D (6 bases). Sequenced sample: PBMCs. CDR3 residues: CASSLEPGDDEQYF. The CDR3, as DNA: TGTGCCAGCAGCTTAGAACCAGGGGACGACGAGCAGTACTTC.